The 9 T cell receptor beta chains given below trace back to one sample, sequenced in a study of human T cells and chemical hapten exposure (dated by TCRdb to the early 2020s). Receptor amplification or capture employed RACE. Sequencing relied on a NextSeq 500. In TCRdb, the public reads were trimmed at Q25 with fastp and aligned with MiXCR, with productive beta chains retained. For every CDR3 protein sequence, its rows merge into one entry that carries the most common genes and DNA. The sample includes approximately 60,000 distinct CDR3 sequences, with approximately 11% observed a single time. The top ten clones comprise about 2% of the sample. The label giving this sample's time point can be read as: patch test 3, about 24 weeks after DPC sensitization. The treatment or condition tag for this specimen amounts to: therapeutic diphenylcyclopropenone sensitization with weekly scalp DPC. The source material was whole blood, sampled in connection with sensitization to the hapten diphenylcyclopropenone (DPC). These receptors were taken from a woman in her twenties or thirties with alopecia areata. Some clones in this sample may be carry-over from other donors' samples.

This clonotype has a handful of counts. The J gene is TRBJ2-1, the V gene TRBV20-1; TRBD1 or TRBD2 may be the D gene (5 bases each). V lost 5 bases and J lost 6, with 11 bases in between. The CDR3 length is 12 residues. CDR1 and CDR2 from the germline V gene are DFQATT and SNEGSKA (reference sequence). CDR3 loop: CSAVRDPNEQFF. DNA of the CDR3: TGCAGTGCTGTCCGGGACCCCAATGAGCAGTTCTTC.

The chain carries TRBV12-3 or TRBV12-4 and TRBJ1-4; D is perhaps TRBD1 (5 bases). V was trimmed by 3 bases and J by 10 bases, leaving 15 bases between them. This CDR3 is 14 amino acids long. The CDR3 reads CASSFARGGAKLFF. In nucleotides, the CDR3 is TGTGCCAGCAGTTTTGCCCGGGGGGGAGCAAAACTGTTTTTT.

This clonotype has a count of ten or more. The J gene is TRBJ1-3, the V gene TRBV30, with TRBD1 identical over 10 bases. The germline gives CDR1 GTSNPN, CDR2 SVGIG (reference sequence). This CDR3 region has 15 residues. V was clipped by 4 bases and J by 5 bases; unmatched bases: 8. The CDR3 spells CAWTPPGQGRNTIYF. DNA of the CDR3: TGTGCCTGGACCCCTCCGGGACAGGGGCGAAACACCATATATTTT.

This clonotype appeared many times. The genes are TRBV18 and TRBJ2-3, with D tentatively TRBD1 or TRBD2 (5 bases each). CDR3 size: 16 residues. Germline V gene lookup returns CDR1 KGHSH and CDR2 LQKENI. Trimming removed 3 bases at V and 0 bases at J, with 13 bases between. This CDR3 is CASSPIPGASTDTQYF. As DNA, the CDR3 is TGTGCCAGCTCACCCATACCCGGGGCTAGCACAGATACGCAGTATTTT.

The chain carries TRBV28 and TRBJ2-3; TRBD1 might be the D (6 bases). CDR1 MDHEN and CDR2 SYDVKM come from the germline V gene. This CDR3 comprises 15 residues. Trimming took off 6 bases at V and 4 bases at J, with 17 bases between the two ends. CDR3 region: CASRGQWHGADTQYF. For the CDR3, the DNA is TGTGCCAGCAGGGGACAATGGCACGGTGCAGATACGCAGTATTTT.

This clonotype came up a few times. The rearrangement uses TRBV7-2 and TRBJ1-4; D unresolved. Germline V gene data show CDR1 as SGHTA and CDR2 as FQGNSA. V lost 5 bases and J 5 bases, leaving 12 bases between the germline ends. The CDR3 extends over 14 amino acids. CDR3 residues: CASSLDLLNEKLFF. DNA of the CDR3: TGTGCCAGCAGCCTTGACCTGCTAAATGAAAAACTGTTTTTT.

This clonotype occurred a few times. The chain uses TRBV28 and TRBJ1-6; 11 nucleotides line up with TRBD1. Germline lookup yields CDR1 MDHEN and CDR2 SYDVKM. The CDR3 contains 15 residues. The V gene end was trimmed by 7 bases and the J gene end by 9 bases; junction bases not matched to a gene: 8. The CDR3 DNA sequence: TGTGCCAGCACCACGTCCGGGACAGGGGGTTCACCCCTCCACTTT. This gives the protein CASTTSGTGGSPLHF. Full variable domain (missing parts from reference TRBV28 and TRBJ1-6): DVKVTQSSRYLVKRTGEKVFLECVQDMDHENMFWYRQDPGLGLRLIYFSYDVKMKEKGDIPEGYSVSREKKERFSLILESASTNQTSMYLCASTTSGTGGSPLHFGNGTRLTVT.

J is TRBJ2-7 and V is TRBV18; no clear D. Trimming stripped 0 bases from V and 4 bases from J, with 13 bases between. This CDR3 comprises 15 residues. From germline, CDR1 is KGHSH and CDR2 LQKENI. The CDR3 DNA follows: TGTGCCAGCTCACCACCGGAGAGCACCCCTTACGAGCAGTACTTC. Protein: CASSPPESTPYEQYF.

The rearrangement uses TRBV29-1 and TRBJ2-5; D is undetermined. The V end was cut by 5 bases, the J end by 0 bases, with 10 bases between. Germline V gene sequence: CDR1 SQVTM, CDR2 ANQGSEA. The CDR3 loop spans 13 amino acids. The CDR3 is CSVLSDHQETQYF. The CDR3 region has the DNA TGCAGCGTTCTGTCCGACCACCAAGAGACCCAGTACTTC.